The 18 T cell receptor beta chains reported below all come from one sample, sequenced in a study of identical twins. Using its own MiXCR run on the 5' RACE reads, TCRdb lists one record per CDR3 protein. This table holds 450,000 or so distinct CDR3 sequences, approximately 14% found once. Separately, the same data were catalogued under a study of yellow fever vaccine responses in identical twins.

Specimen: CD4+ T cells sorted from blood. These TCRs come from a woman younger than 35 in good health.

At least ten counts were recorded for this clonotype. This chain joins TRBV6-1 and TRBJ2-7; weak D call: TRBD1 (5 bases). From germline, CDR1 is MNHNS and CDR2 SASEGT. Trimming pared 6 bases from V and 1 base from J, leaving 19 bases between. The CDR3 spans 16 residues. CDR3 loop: CASRPQVLQASYEQYF. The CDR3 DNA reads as TGTGCCAGCAGGCCACAGGTCCTCCAAGCATCCTACGAGCAGTACTTC.

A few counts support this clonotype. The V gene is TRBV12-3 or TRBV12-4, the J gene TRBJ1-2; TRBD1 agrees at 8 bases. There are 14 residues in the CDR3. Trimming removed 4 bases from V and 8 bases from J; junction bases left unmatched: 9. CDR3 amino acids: CASSYADRGGGYTF. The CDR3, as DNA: TGTGCCAGCAGTTATGCCGACAGGGGCGGAGGCTACACCTTC.

CDR3 sequence reads: CASGPVNTEAFF. The CDR3 bases are TGTGCCAGCGGCCCAGTCAACACTGAAGCTTTCTTT. The chain combines TRBV6-5 with TRBJ1-1; D gene uncertain. The germline V gene encodes CDR1 MNHEY and CDR2 SVGAGI. Trimming stripped 8 bases from V and 2 bases from J, with 9 bases between. The CDR3 totals 12 residues.

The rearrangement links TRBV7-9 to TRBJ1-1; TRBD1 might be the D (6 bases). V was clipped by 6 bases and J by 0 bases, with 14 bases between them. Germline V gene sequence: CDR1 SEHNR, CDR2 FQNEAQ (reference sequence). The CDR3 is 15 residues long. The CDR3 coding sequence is TGTGCCAGCAGTCCCTATACAGGGTTGAACACTGAAGCTTTCTTT. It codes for CASSPYTGLNTEAFF.

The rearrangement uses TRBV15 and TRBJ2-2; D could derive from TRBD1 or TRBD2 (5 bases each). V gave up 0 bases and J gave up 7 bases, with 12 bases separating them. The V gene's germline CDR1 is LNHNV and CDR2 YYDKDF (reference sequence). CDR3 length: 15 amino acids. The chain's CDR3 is CATSRDGGSGGELFF. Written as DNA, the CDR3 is TGTGCCACCAGCAGAGATGGGGGTTCCGGCGGGGAGCTGTTTTTT.

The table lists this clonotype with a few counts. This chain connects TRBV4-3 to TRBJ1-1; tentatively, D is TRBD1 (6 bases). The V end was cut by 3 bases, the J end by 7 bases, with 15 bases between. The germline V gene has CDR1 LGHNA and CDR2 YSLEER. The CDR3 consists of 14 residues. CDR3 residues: CASSHNTGQFEAFF. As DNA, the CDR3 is TGCGCCAGCAGCCACAACACAGGGCAGTTTGAAGCTTTCTTT.

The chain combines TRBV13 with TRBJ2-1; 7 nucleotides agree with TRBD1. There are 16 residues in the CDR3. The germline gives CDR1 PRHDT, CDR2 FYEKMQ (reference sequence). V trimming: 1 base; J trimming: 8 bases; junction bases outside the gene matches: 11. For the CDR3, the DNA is TGTGCCAGCAGCTTAGAACAAGGACAGGTCGGGCATGAGCAGTTCTTC. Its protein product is CASSLEQGQVGHEQFF.

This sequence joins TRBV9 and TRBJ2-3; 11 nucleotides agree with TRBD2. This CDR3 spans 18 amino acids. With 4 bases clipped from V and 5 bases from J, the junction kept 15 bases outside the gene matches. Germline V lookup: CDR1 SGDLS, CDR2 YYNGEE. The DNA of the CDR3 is TGTGCCAGCAGCTCGAAGGACGGTAGCGGGGGGGCTCGAGATACGCAGTATTTT. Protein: CASSSKDGSGGARDTQYF.

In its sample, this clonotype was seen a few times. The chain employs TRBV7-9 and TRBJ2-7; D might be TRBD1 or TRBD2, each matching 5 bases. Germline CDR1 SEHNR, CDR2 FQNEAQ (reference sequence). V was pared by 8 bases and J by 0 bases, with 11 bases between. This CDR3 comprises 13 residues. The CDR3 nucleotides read TGTGCCAGCGGGACGGTAAGCTCCTACGAGCAGTACTTC. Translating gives CASGTVSSYEQYF.

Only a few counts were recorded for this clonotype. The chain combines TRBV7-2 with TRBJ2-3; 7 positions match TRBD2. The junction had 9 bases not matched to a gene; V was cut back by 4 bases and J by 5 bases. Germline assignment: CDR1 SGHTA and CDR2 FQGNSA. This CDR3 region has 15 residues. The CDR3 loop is CASSSRTGGGDTQYF. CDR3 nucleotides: TGTGCCAGCAGCTCCCGGACTGGGGGGGGAGATACGCAGTATTTT.

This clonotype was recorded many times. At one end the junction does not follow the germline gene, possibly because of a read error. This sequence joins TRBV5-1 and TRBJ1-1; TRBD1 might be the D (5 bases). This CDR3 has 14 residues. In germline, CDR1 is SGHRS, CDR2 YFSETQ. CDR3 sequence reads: CASSLALGGTEAFF. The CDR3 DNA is TGTGCCAGCAGCTTAGCGTTGGGGGGTACTGAAGCTTTCTTT.

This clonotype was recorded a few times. The chain's CDR3 is CASSYSGTGTMKQFF. CDR3 DNA sequence: TGTGCCAGCAGTTATAGCGGGACCGGGACAATGAAGCAGTTCTTC. The chain is built from TRBV12-3 or TRBV12-4 and TRBJ2-1; 8 bases line up with TRBD2. After removal of 4 bases from V and 11 bases from J, the junction contained 13 bases not matched to a gene. The CDR3 spans 15 residues.

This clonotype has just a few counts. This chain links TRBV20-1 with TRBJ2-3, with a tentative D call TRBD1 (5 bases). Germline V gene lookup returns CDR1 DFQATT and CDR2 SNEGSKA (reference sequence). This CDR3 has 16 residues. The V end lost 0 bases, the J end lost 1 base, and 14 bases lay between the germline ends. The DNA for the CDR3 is TGCAGTGCTAGAGATGGAGTGGGGCTTGGCACAGATACGCAGTATTTT. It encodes CSARDGVGLGTDTQYF.

The CDR3 region has the DNA TGTGCCAGCAGCCGGACAGATGGGGGTTACGAGCAGTACTTC. Translating gives CASSRTDGGYEQYF. The rearrangement joins TRBV2 to TRBJ2-7; TRBD1 is a possible D gene (6 bases). The CDR3 is 14 amino acids. The V gene's germline CDR1 is SNHLY and CDR2 FYNNEI. Trimming stripped 6 bases from V and 4 bases from J, with 16 bases between.

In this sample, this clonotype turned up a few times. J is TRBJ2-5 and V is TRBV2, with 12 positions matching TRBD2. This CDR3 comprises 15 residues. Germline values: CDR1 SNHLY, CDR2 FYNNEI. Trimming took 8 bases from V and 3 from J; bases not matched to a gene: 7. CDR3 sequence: CASFRTSGEKETQYF. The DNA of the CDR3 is TGTGCCAGCTTTCGGACTAGCGGGGAAAAAGAGACCCAGTACTTC.

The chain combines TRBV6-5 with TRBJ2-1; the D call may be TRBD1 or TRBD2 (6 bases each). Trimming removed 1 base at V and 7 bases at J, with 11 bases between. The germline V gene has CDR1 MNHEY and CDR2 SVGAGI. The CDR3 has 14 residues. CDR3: CASSYYRGRNEQFF. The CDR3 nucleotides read TGTGCCAGCAGTTACTATCGGGGGCGGAATGAGCAGTTCTTC.

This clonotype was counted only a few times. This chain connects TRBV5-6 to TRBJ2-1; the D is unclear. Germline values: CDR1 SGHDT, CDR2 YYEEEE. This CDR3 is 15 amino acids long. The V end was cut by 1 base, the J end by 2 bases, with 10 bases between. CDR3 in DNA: TGTGCCAGCAGCTTGAGAGGCAACACCTACAATGAGCAGTTCTTC. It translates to CASSLRGNTYNEQFF.

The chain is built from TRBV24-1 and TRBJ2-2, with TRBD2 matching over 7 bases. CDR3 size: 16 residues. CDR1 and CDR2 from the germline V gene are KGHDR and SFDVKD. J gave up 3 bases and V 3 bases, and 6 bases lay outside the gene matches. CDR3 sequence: CATSDLSGYDTGELFF. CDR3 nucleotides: TGTGCCACCAGTGATCTTAGCGGGTACGACACCGGGGAGCTGTTTTTT.